This entry concerns a single T cell receptor (beta chain). These data come from a study of CD8 T cells in Susac syndrome. Random hexamers primed reverse transcription of about 0.5 to 1 ug RNA. TCRdb re-analysed the immunoSEQ multiplex PCR reads in MiXCR, keeping a single row per CDR3 protein. The sample includes around 150,000 distinct CDR3 sequences, roughly 95% of them seen just once. CDR3 length: 11 amino acids. V lost 6 bases, J lost 4 bases, and 10 bases lay in between. Germline-derived CDR1 and CDR2 are GTSNPN and SVGIG (reference sequence). The V and J genes are TRBV30 and TRBJ2-7; D unclear. Material for sequencing was CD4+ T cells from PBMCs. The source of this sequence is a human donor with multiple sclerosis. The DNA of the CDR3 is TGTGCCTGCACCTGGTCTTACGAGCAGTACTTC. Amino acid sequence: CACTWSYEQYF. The full variable domain, rest sourced from reference TRBV30 and TRBJ2-7, is SQTIHQWPATLVQPVGSPLSLECTVEGTSNPNLYWYRQAAGRGLQLLFYSVGIGQISSEVPQNLSASRPQDRQFILSSKKLLLSDSGFYLCACTWSYEQYFGPGTRLTVT.